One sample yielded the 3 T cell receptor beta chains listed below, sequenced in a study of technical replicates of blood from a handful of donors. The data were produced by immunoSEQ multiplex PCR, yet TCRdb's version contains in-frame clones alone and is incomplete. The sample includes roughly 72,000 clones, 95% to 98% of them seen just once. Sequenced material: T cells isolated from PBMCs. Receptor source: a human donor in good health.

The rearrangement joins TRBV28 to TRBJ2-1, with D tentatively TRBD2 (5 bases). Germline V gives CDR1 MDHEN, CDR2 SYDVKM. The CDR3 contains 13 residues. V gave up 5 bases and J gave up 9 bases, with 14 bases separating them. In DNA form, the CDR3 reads TGTGCCAGCAGTCTCGGACTCCCCGTTGAGCAGTTCTTC. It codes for CASSLGLPVEQFF. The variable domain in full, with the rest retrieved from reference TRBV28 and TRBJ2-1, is DVKVTQSSRYLVKRTGEKVFLECVQDMDHENMFWYRQDPGLGLRLIYFSYDVKMKEKGDIPEGYSVSREKKERFSLILESASTNQTSMYLCASSLGLPVEQFFGPGTRLTVL.

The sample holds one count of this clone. The CDR3 spells CASSLGSGNYGYTF. Written as DNA, the CDR3 is TGTGCCAGCAGCTTAGGATCAGGCAACTATGGCTACACCTTC. The V call is TRBV11-3, the J call TRBJ1-2; D not resolved. V was cut by 1 base and J by 2 bases, with 8 bases left in between. CDR1 is SGHNT and CDR2 is YENEEA in the germline V gene. The CDR3 consists of 14 residues. Full variable domain (remainder filled in from reference TRBV11-3 and TRBJ1-2): EAGVVQSPRYKIIEKKQPVAFWCNPISGHNTLYWYLQNLGQGPELLIRYENEEAVDDSQLPKDRFSAERLKGVDSTLKIQPAELGDSAVYLCASSLGSGNYGYTFGSGTRLTVV.

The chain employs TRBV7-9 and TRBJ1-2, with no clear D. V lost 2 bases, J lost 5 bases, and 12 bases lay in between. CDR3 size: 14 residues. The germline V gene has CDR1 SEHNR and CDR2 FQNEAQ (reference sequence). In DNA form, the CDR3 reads TGTGCCAGCAGCTTATCTCCCCCTTTATATGGCTACACCTTC. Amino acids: CASSLSPPLYGYTF.